These T cell receptor beta chains were read from a single sample in a study of PD-1 blockade in mismatch repair-deficient tumors. The assay was immunoSEQ multiplex PCR, and TCRdb's table has in-frame clones only and misses some. The sample carries approximately 79,000 clones, roughly 80% recorded once. The sequencing here drew on peripheral blood, taken 44 weeks after starting pembrolizumab. The receptors were gathered from an adult with mismatch repair-deficient cancer. The CDR3 runs from the conserved cysteine through the conserved F or W. D genes are given only for firm matches. A row's size may be missing; if present it is once, few, many or a size class.

clone_size: .
d_call: .
v_call: TRBV18
j_call: TRBJ1-5
cdr3_aa: CASSPGTDKNQPQHF
cdr3_nt: TGTGCCAGCTCACCTGGGACGGATAAGAATCAGCCCCAGCATTTT

clone_size: .
d_call: TRBD1
v_call: TRBV23-1
j_call: TRBJ2-4
cdr3_aa: CAGCKGAGKNIQYF
cdr3_nt: TGCGCCGGTTGCAAGGGGGCAGGCAAAAACATTCAGTACTTC

clone_size: once
d_call: .
v_call: TRBV7-3
j_call: TRBJ2-7
cdr3_aa: CASSLAFYEQYF
cdr3_nt: TGTGCCAGCAGCTTAGCCTTCTACGAGCAGTACTTC

clone_size: .
d_call: .
v_call: TRBV27
j_call: TRBJ2-2
cdr3_aa: CASSLSGARELFF
cdr3_nt: TGTGCCAGCAGTTTATCGGGGGCCCGGGAGCTGTTTTTT

clone_size: .
d_call: .
v_call: TRBV7-8
j_call: TRBJ2-2
cdr3_aa: CASSLMGVGGELFF
cdr3_nt: TGTGCCAGCAGCTTAATGGGAGTCGGCGGGGAGCTGTTTTTT

clone_size: .
d_call: .
v_call: TRBV11-2
j_call: TRBJ2-1
cdr3_aa: CASSLVPNEQFF
cdr3_nt: TGTGCCAGCAGCTTAGTGCCCAATGAGCAGTTCTTC

clone_size: .
d_call: TRBD1
v_call: TRBV19
j_call: TRBJ2-1
cdr3_aa: CASRHLDRGTYNEQFF
cdr3_nt: TGTGCCAGTAGACACCTGGACAGGGGGACATACAATGAGCAGTTCTTC

clone_size: .
d_call: .
v_call: TRBV7-2
j_call: TRBJ1-3
cdr3_aa: CASSSPGPAGNTIYF
cdr3_nt: TGTGCCAGCAGTTCACCAGGGCCAGCTGGAAACACCATATATTTT

clone_size: .
d_call: TRBD2
v_call: TRBV7-9
j_call: TRBJ2-3
cdr3_aa: CASSPLAGGRGTQYF
cdr3_nt: TGTGCCAGCAGCCCTTTGGCGGGAGGGCGGGGTACGCAGTATTTT

clone_size: few
d_call: TRBD1
v_call: TRBV5-1
j_call: TRBJ1-5
cdr3_aa: CASSLWTGSDQPQHF
cdr3_nt: TGCGCCAGCAGCTTGTGGACAGGGAGTGATCAGCCCCAGCATTTT

clone_size: .
d_call: TRBD1
v_call: TRBV5-4
j_call: TRBJ2-3
cdr3_aa: CASRYETGTDTQYF
cdr3_nt: TGTGCCAGCAGATATGAGACAGGGACAGATACGCAGTATTTT

clone_size: .
d_call: .
v_call: TRBV6-1
j_call: TRBJ1-1
cdr3_aa: CASSEFVGTEAFF
cdr3_nt: TGTGCCAGCAGTGAATTCGTGGGCACTGAAGCTTTCTTT

clone_size: .
d_call: .
v_call: TRBV6-5
j_call: TRBJ2-1
cdr3_aa: CASSRPTGEQFF
cdr3_nt: TGTGCCAGCAGTAGGCCCACGGGTGAGCAGTTCTTC

clone_size: .
d_call: .
v_call: TRBV19
j_call: TRBJ2-7
cdr3_aa: CASSITGSGYEQYF
cdr3_nt: TGTGCCAGTAGTATCACAGGGTCCGGCTACGAGCAGTACTTC

clone_size: .
d_call: .
v_call: TRBV7-8
j_call: TRBJ2-6
cdr3_aa: CASSRRRASGSGANVLTF
cdr3_nt: TGTGCCAGCAGCCGTCGACGCGCCTCAGGATCTGGGGCCAACGTCCTGACTTTC

clone_size: .
d_call: TRBD1
v_call: TRBV5-6
j_call: TRBJ2-4
cdr3_aa: CASSPGQMPIQYF
cdr3_nt: TGTGCCAGCAGTCCGGGACAGATGCCGATTCAGTACTTC

clone_size: .
d_call: .
v_call: TRBV18
j_call: TRBJ1-1
cdr3_aa: CASSPGRQNTEAFF
cdr3_nt: TGTGCCAGCTCACCGGGGAGGCAGAACACTGAAGCTTTCTTT

clone_size: .
d_call: .
v_call: TRBV21-1
j_call: TRBJ2-1
cdr3_aa: CASSKGSGDNEQFF
cdr3_nt: TGTGCCAGCAGCAAAGGATCAGGGGATAATGAGCAGTTCTTC

clone_size: .
d_call: TRBD1
v_call: TRBV27
j_call: TRBJ1-2
cdr3_aa: CASRWTGGLGGYTF
cdr3_nt: TGTGCCAGCAGGTGGACAGGGGGCCTGGGTGGCTACACCTTC

clone_size: .
d_call: TRBD2
v_call: TRBV7-6
j_call: TRBJ2-3
cdr3_aa: CASSSGLGADTQYF
cdr3_nt: TGTGCCAGCAGTTCTGGACTAGGTGCAGATACGCAGTATTTT

clone_size: .
d_call: .
v_call: TRBV6-5
j_call: TRBJ2-1
cdr3_aa: CASSYSDEQFF
cdr3_nt: TGTGCCAGCAGTTACTCCGATGAGCAGTTCTTC

clone_size: .
d_call: TRBD1
v_call: TRBV18
j_call: TRBJ2-2
cdr3_aa: CASSPAGTGATNTGELFF
cdr3_nt: TGTGCCAGCTCTCCCGCCGGGACAGGGGCCACAAACACCGGGGAGCTGTTTTTT

clone_size: .
d_call: TRBD2
v_call: TRBV29-1
j_call: TRBJ2-5
cdr3_aa: CSVDPASGTQETQYF
cdr3_nt: TGCAGCGTTGATCCGGCTAGCGGGACACAAGAGACCCAGTACTTC

clone_size: .
d_call: .
v_call: TRBV5-6
j_call: TRBJ1-3
cdr3_aa: CASSLVGSGNTIYF
cdr3_nt: TGTGCCAGCAGCTTGGTGGGTTCTGGAAACACCATATATTTT

clone_size: .
d_call: TRBD1
v_call: TRBV7-9
j_call: TRBJ1-3
cdr3_aa: CASSNTGVGNTIYF
cdr3_nt: TGTGCCAGCAGCAATACAGGGGTAGGAAACACCATATATTTT

clone_size: .
d_call: .
v_call: TRBV6-4
j_call: TRBJ1-1
cdr3_aa: CASSAEESTEAFF
cdr3_nt: TGTGCCAGCAGTGCGGAGGAGAGCACTGAAGCTTTCTTT

clone_size: .
d_call: TRBD2
v_call: TRBV11-2
j_call: TRBJ2-2
cdr3_aa: CASSPSGRNTGELFF
cdr3_nt: TGTGCCAGCAGCCCTAGCGGGCGAAACACCGGGGAGCTGTTTTTT

clone_size: .
d_call: .
v_call: TRBV7-9
j_call: TRBJ2-3
cdr3_aa: CASSLAGAPDTQYF
cdr3_nt: TGTGCCAGCAGCTTAGCGGGGGCACCAGATACGCAGTATTTT

clone_size: .
d_call: .
v_call: TRBV6-5
j_call: TRBJ1-2
cdr3_aa: CASSWRQGPYGYTF
cdr3_nt: TGTGCCAGCAGTTGGCGGCAGGGGCCTTATGGCTACACCTTC

clone_size: .
d_call: .
v_call: TRBV6-5
j_call: TRBJ2-5
cdr3_aa: CASSYSLHGVTKTQYF
cdr3_nt: TGTGCCAGCAGTTACTCGCTCCACGGGGTCACGAAGACCCAGTACTTC

clone_size: few
d_call: .
v_call: TRBV6-6
j_call: TRBJ1-1
cdr3_aa: CASSYPGPDTYAFF
cdr3_nt: TGTGCCAGCAGTTACCCTGGGCCCGACACTTACGCTTTCTTT

clone_size: few
d_call: .
v_call: TRBV11-2
j_call: TRBJ2-7
cdr3_aa: CASSLEMAVPEF
cdr3_nt: TGTGCCAGCAGCTTAGAGATGGCTGTCCCTGAATTC

clone_size: .
d_call: .
v_call: TRBV6-1
j_call: TRBJ2-5
cdr3_aa: CASSEIRGGPTQETQYF
cdr3_nt: TGTGCCAGCAGTGAAATTCGGGGAGGACCGACCCAAGAGACCCAGTACTTC

clone_size: once
d_call: TRBD1
v_call: TRBV30
j_call: TRBJ2-1
cdr3_aa: CAWSDPSGQGQQFF
cdr3_nt: TGTGCCTGGAGTGATCCCTCGGGACAGGGCCAGCAGTTCTTC

clone_size: .
d_call: .
v_call: TRBV5-1
j_call: TRBJ2-1
cdr3_aa: CASSLGETLFLDNEQFF
cdr3_nt: TGCGCCAGCAGCTTGGGGGAGACTCTTTTCCTCGACAATGAGCAGTTCTTC

clone_size: .
d_call: .
v_call: TRBV27
j_call: TRBJ1-2
cdr3_aa: CASSLRAFYGYTF
cdr3_nt: TGTGCCAGCAGTTTACGGGCCTTCTATGGCTACACCTTC

clone_size: .
d_call: TRBD2
v_call: TRBV4-2
j_call: TRBJ2-2
cdr3_aa: CASSLRAGGNTGELFF
cdr3_nt: TGTGCCAGCAGCCTACGAGCGGGAGGTAACACCGGGGAGCTGTTTTTT

clone_size: few
d_call: .
v_call: TRBV25-1
j_call: TRBJ1-1
cdr3_aa: CASSLDYPRGRGNTEAFF
cdr3_nt: TGTGCCAGCAGCTTAGACTATCCCAGGGGTAGGGGGAACACTGAAGCTTTCTTT

clone_size: .
d_call: .
v_call: TRBV6-1
j_call: TRBJ2-3
cdr3_aa: CASGADGRSTDTQYF
cdr3_nt: TGTGCCAGCGGGGCGGACGGACGCAGCACAGATACGCAGTATTTT

clone_size: .
d_call: TRBD1
v_call: TRBV19
j_call: TRBJ1-2
cdr3_aa: CASSRSGQGEGGYTF
cdr3_nt: TGTGCCAGTAGCCGATCAGGACAGGGAGAGGGTGGCTACACCTTC

clone_size: .
d_call: TRBD1
v_call: TRBV6-6
j_call: TRBJ2-5
cdr3_aa: CASSHGTGLRKETQYF
cdr3_nt: TGTGCCAGCAGTCACGGGACAGGCCTTAGAAAAGAGACCCAGTACTTC

clone_size: .
d_call: TRBD1
v_call: TRBV2
j_call: TRBJ1-2
cdr3_aa: CASSDLAGTGKGYTF
cdr3_nt: TGTGCCAGCAGTGATCTTGCGGGGACAGGGAAAGGCTACACCTTC

clone_size: .
d_call: TRBD1
v_call: TRBV7-8
j_call: TRBJ1-3
cdr3_aa: CASSTSTGAGNTIYF
cdr3_nt: TGTGCCAGCAGCACATCGACAGGGGCTGGAAACACCATATATTTT

clone_size: .
d_call: .
v_call: TRBV9
j_call: TRBJ1-2
cdr3_aa: CASSPRTENYGYTF
cdr3_nt: TGTGCCAGCAGCCCCCGGACAGAGAACTATGGCTACACCTTC

clone_size: .
d_call: TRBD2
v_call: TRBV10-3
j_call: TRBJ2-1
cdr3_aa: CATLLSLAGFYNEQFF
cdr3_nt: TGTGCCACCCTCCTATCTCTAGCGGGTTTTTACAATGAGCAGTTCTTC

clone_size: .
d_call: .
v_call: TRBV7-7
j_call: TRBJ2-1
cdr3_aa: CASSDRQEDSSYNEQFF
cdr3_nt: TGTGCTAGCAGCGATCGGCAGGAAGATAGCTCCTACAATGAGCAGTTCTTC

clone_size: few
d_call: .
v_call: TRBV6-1
j_call: TRBJ2-1
cdr3_aa: CASLALYNEQFF
cdr3_nt: TGTGCCAGTCTAGCGTTGTACAATGAGCAGTTCTTC

clone_size: .
d_call: .
v_call: TRBV5-6
j_call: TRBJ2-5
cdr3_aa: CASTTGQFQETQYF
cdr3_nt: TGTGCCAGCACCACAGGACAGTTCCAAGAGACCCAGTACTTC

clone_size: .
d_call: .
v_call: TRBV5-4
j_call: TRBJ2-5
cdr3_aa: CALLRGETQYF
cdr3_nt: TGTGCGCTTCTAAGAGGGGAGACCCAGTACTTC

clone_size: .
d_call: .
v_call: TRBV7-2
j_call: TRBJ2-2
cdr3_aa: CASSLAGAANTGELFF
cdr3_nt: TGTGCCAGCAGCTTAGCCGGGGCGGCGAACACCGGGGAGCTGTTTTTT

clone_size: .
d_call: .
v_call: TRBV19
j_call: TRBJ1-5
cdr3_aa: CASSVSRQPQHF
cdr3_nt: TGTGCCAGTAGTGTTTCGCGGCAGCCCCAGCATTTT

clone_size: .
d_call: TRBD1
v_call: TRBV7-8
j_call: TRBJ2-6
cdr3_aa: CASSLLGRGRTGANVLTF
cdr3_nt: TGTGCCAGCAGCTTATTGGGCAGGGGGCGGACTGGGGCCAACGTCCTGACTTTC

clone_size: .
d_call: .
v_call: TRBV7-8
j_call: TRBJ2-1
cdr3_aa: CASSNRVLVEQFF
cdr3_nt: TGTGCCAGCAGCAACAGGGTTTTGGTTGAGCAGTTCTTC

clone_size: .
d_call: .
v_call: TRBV5-5
j_call: TRBJ1-3
cdr3_aa: CASNIDAGSGNTIYF
cdr3_nt: TGTGCCAGCAACATCGACGCAGGCTCTGGAAACACCATATATTTT

clone_size: .
d_call: TRBD1
v_call: TRBV10-2
j_call: TRBJ2-7
cdr3_aa: CASKGGHTYEQYF
cdr3_nt: TGCGCCAGCAAAGGGGGCCACACCTACGAGCAGTACTTC

clone_size: .
d_call: TRBD2
v_call: TRBV19
j_call: TRBJ2-7
cdr3_aa: CASRGGGAREQYF
cdr3_nt: TGTGCCAGTAGGGGCGGGGGGGCGAGAGAGCAGTACTTC

clone_size: .
d_call: .
v_call: TRBV9
j_call: TRBJ2-3
cdr3_aa: CASSPRGSGTTDTQYF
cdr3_nt: TGTGCCAGCAGCCCCCGTGGTAGCGGTACCACAGATACGCAGTATTTT